The 8 T cell receptor beta chains listed next were all sequenced from one sample in a study of T cell repertoires in cytomegalovirus infection (dated by TCRdb to between 2019 and 2020). These receptors' antigens are unknown. Sequencing took place on an Illumina HiSeq 1500. TCRdb ran its own pipeline on the public reads, namely fastp trimming at Q25 and MiXCR clone calling, and kept in-frame beta chains. When rows share a CDR3 protein, they turn into one entry using the most common DNA and genes. This sample holds about 830,000 distinct CDR3 sequences; less than 35% were observed only once. Roughly 12% of the sample goes to the ten largest clones. Explained via the paper, the treatment or condition label denotes: in vitro stimulation with specific CMV peptide epitopes to enrich CMV-specific T cells. Sequencing used cultured CD8+ T cells from PBMCs, obtained from culture after CMV antigen stimulation. The receptors here all came from a human donor in good health (CMV status not recorded). Some clones in this sample may be carry-over from other donors' samples.

The chain couples TRBV9 to TRBJ2-1, with 8 bases aligning to TRBD1. This CDR3 has 14 residues. The J segment lost 5 bases and the V segment lost 3 bases, leaving 4 bases of the junction unmatched. Per germline, CDR1 SGDLS and CDR2 YYNGEE. The CDR3 coding sequence is TGTGCCAGCAGCGAGGGGGACAGGAACAATGAGCAGTTCTTC. As protein: CASSEGDRNNEQFF.

The chain is built from TRBV5-1 and TRBJ1-1; D gene unclear. V lost 0 bases and J 2 bases, leaving 8 bases between the germline ends. This CDR3 is 14 amino acids long. Germline V gene data show CDR1 as SGHRS and CDR2 as YFSETQ. CDR3 nucleotides: TGCGCCAGCAGCTTGGGGGTTGATAACACTGAAGCTTTCTTT. Protein sequence: CASSLGVDNTEAFF.

The genes are TRBV5-1 and TRBJ2-3; 8 nucleotides agree with TRBD1. V lost 4 bases, J lost 2 bases, and 12 bases stayed unmatched. Germline CDR1 is SGHRS and CDR2 is YFSETQ. This CDR3 comprises 17 residues. CDR3 nucleotide sequence: TGCGCCAGCAGCCAGATCGGACAGGGACAAATCACAGATACGCAGTATTTT. It specifies CASSQIGQGQITDTQYF.

This chain links TRBV7-9 with TRBJ2-1, with 9 bases matching TRBD2. This CDR3 is 16 amino acids long. Germline trimming cut 5 bases from V and 9 bases from J; bases unmatched to any gene: 14. Per germline, CDR1 SEHNR and CDR2 FQNEAQ (reference sequence). The CDR3 DNA follows: TGTGCCAGCAGCAAGCAAAGCGGGGGGCCCTCCGGTGAGCAGTTCTTC. It translates to CASSKQSGGPSGEQFF.

The CDR3 loop is CASSPGPSAAYEQYF. For the CDR3, the DNA is TGTGCCAGTAGCCCGGGACCCTCAGCGGCCTACGAGCAGTACTTC. The chain couples TRBV19 to TRBJ2-7; D could derive from TRBD1 or TRBD2 (5 bases each). Germline V gene sequence: CDR1 LNHDA, CDR2 SQIVND (reference sequence). The CDR3 is 15 amino acids. Deletions cut 6 bases from V and 2 bases from J, with 17 bases between.

The genes are TRBV2 and TRBJ1-4, with 7 bases identical to TRBD1. Germline V gene sequence: CDR1 SNHLY, CDR2 FYNNEI. V lost 0 bases and J lost 5; bases outside the gene matches: 12. This CDR3 spans 18 amino acids. DNA of the CDR3: TGTGCCAGCAGTGAAGCACCGGACAGGACAGTACCAAATGAAAAACTGTTTTTT. Its translation: CASSEAPDRTVPNEKLFF.

V gene TRBV14 combines with J gene TRBJ1-2; D gene ambiguous. V was cut by 0 bases and J by 3 bases, with 5 bases left in between. The CDR3 consists of 13 residues. Germline lookup yields CDR1 SGHDN and CDR2 FVKESK. CDR3 amino acids: CASSQDGDYGYTF. The CDR3, as DNA: TGTGCCAGCAGCCAAGATGGGGACTATGGCTACACCTTC.

The chain joins TRBV29-1 to TRBJ2-3; maybe TRBD2 (5 bases). The CDR3 is 13 residues long. CDR1 is SQVTM, CDR2 ANQGSEA, per germline. V shed 6 bases and J shed 10 bases, with 20 bases lying between them. CDR3 residues: CSVILSAARAQYF. The DNA of the CDR3 is TGCAGCGTGATCCTATCGGCTGCGCGGGCGCAGTATTTT.